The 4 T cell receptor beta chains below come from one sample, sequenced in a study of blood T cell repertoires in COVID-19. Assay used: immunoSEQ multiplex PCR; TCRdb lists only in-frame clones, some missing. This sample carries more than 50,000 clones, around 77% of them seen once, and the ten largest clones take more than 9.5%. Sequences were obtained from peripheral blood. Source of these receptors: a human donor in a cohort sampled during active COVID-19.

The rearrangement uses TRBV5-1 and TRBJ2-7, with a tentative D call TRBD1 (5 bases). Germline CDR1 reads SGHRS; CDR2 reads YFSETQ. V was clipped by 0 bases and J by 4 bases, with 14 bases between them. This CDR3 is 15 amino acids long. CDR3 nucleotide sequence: TGCGCCAGCAGCTTGGACGGCAGGGCGTCGTACGAGCAGTACTTC. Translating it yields CASSLDGRASYEQYF.

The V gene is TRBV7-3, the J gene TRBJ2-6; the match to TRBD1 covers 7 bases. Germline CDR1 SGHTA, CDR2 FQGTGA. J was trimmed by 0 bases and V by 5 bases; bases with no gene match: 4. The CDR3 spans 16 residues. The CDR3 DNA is TGTGCCAGCAGCCTTCGACAGGGCTCTGGGGCCAACGTCCTGACTTTC. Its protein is CASSLRQGSGANVLTF.

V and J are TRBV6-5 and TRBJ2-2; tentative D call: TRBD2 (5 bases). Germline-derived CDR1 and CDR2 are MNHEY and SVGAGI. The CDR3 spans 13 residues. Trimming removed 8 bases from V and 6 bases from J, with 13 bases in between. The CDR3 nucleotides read TGTGCCAGCGGTAGAGGGTCTCCCGGGGAGCTGTTTTTT. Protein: CASGRGSPGELFF.

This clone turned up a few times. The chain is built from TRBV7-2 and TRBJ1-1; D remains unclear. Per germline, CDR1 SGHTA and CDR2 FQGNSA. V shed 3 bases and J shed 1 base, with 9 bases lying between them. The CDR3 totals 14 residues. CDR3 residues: CASSFYQRNTEAFF. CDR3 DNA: TGTGCCAGCAGCTTTTACCAGCGGAACACTGAAGCTTTCTTT.